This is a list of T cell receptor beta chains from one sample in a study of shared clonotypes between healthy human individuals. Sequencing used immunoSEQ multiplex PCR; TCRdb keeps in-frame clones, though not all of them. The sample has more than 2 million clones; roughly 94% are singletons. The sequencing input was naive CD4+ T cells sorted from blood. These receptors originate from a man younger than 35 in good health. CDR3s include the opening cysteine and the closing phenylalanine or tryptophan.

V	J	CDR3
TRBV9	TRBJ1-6	CASSSSLAGSYNSPLHF
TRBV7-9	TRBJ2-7	CASSTSWATDSYEQYF
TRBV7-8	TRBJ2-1	CASSLSGSIRRPTQFF
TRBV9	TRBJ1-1	CASSVVGKVTNTEAFF
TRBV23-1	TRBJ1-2	CASSRRTGNFYGYTF
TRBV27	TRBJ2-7	CASSLTWTGLSYEQYF
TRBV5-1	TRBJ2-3	CASRSPGQGTDTQYF
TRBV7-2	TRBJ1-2	CASSLGLANYGYTF
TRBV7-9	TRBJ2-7	CASSLGASGVYEQYF
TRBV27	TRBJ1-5	CASGGNNQPQHF
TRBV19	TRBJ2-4	CASSIGIKGTFAKNIQYF
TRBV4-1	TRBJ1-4	CASSRGERKQGEKLFF
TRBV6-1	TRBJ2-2	CASKPGPGTGELFF
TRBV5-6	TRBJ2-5	CASSTGGQAYF
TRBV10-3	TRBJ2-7	CAISDGAKWEQYF
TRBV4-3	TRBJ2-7	CASSQDAGARYEQYF
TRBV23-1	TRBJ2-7	CASSQSPRTAFSSYEQYF
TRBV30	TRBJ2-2	CALDIAGGTGELFF
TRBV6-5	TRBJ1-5	CASRPRQHQPQHF
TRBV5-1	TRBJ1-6	CASSRSGEVSGSPLHF
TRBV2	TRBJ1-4	CASHPAGAGGEKLFF
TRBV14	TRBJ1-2	CASSPIAGTGYTF
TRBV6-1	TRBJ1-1	CASSTGQGTSVAFF
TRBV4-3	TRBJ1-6	CASSQEFGTYNSPLHF
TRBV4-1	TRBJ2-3	CASSLAGGADTQYF
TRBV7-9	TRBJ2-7	CASSLRGVRGGHEQYF
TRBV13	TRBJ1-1	CASGLLETNTEAFF
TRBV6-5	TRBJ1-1	CASSYGDRVNTEAFF
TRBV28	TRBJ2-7	CASSGFYEQYF
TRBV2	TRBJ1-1	CASKETFNTEAFF
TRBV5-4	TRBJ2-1	CASSLGRGSQSSEQFF
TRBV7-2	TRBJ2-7	CASYSLDLGSYEQYF
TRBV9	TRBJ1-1	CASGTANTEAFF
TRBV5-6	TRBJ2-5	CASSYRASQETQYF
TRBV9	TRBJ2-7	CASSVGDRGRGEQYF
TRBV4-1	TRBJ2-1	CASSPGLAGKWNEQFF
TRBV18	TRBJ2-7	CASSVTGDSSYEQYF
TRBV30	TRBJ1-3	CAWSRSKLGLGNTIYF
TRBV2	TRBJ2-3	CASSSTRTSTDTQYF
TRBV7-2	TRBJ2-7	CASSLSTYEQYF
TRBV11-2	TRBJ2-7	CASSLDGLSSYEQYF
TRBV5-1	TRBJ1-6	CASFDRVGSYNSPLHF
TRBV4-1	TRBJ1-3	CASSWDKNTIYF
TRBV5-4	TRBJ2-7	CASSLRQGGREQYF
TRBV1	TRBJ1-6	CTSSQETGMSSYNSPLHF